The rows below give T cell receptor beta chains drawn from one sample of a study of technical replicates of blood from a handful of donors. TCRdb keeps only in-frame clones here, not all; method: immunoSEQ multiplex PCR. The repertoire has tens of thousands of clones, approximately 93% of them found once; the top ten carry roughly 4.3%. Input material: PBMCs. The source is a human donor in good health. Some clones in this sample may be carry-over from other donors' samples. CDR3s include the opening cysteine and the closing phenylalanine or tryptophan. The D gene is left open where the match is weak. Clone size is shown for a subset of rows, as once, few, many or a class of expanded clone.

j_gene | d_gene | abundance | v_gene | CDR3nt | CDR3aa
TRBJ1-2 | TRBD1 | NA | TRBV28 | TGTGCCAGCAGTAAGACAGGGTATGGCTACACCTTC | CASSKTGYGYTF
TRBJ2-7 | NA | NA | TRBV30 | TGTGCCTGGAGTGTTAGTAGAGACAGAACGCGGGAGCAGTACTTC | CAWSVSRDRTREQYF
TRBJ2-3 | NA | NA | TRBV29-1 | TGCAGCGTTGTGTTGGGGAAAGGGGTTCCAGATACGCAGTATTTT | CSVVLGKGVPDTQYF
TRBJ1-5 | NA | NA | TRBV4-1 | TGCGCCAGCAGCCAATACAACACAGATGATCAGCCCCAGCATTTT | CASSQYNTDDQPQHF
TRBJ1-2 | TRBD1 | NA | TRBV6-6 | TGTGCCAGCACGACAGGGCTCTACGGCTACACCTTC | CASTTGLYGYTF
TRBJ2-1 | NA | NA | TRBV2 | TGTGCCGGCGGGACAGTGAATGAGCAGTTCTTC | CAGGTVNEQFF
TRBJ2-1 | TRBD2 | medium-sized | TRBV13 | TGTGCCAGCAGCTTAGAGGGAGGGGACTACAATGAGCAGTTCTTC | CASSLEGGDYNEQFF
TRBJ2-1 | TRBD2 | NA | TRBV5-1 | TGCGCCAGCAGCTTGGAACCCAGCGGGGGGCCCCAGGGGCAGTTCTTC | CASSLEPSGGPQGQFF
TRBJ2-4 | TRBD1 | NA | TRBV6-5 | TGTGCCAGCAGTTACACCGGGACAGGTGACATTCAGTACTTC | CASSYTGTGDIQYF
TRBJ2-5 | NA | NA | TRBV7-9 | TGTGCCAGCAGCTTTGGGGGGATTTTTGAGACCCAGTACTTC | CASSFGGIFETQYF
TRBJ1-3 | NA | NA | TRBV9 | TGTGCCAGCAGCGTAGAGGGGCTGGGGTTCTCTGGAAACACCATATATTTT | CASSVEGLGFSGNTIYF
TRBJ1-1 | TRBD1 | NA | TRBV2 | TGTGCCAGTTCCGGGACAGGCCACACTGAAGCTTTCTTT | CASSGTGHTEAFF
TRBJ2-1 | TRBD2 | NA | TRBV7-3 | TGTGCCAGCAGCCACGGACGGCGGGGGAGGAATGAGCAGTTCTTC | CASSHGRRGRNEQFF